The 12 T cell receptor beta chains below all came from one sample that was sequenced in a study of blood T cell repertoires in COVID-19 (dated by TCRdb to about 2020). The method behind the library was the immunoSEQ multiplex PCR assay. TCRdb mirrors the immuneACCESS table, restricted to in-frame sequences. Some clones are absent from its copies; in checked studies, under half trace to an unresolved V gene, and the reason for the others is unknown. This sample holds hundreds of thousands of clones; around nine tenths were observed only once. Clones ranked in the top ten supply less than 2.5% of the sample. Sequenced material: PBMCs or T cells enriched from blood (not recorded which). These receptors were collected from a young woman who had recovered from COVID-19.

J is TRBJ2-1 and V is TRBV10-2; TRBD2 might be the D (5 bases). Between the trimmed V and J ends, which lost 7 bases and 9 bases, there was a span of 19 bases. Germline V CDR1 and CDR2: WSHSY, SAAADI. The CDR3 consists of 14 residues. CDR3 coding DNA: TGCGCCAGCACACGGAGTAGCGAGCGAAGTGAGCAGTTCTTC. This translates into CASTRSSERSEQFF.

The chain recombines TRBV5-6 with TRBJ2-7; D is unclear. V dropped 5 bases and J dropped 1 base, with 7 bases sitting between them. The CDR3 consists of 12 residues. The germline gives CDR1 SGHDT, CDR2 YYEEEE. The CDR3 sequence: CASSGDSYEQYF. CDR3 DNA: TGTGCCAGCAGTGGAGATTCCTACGAGCAGTACTTC.

The V call is TRBV5-1, the J call TRBJ1-2; a possible D gene is TRBD1 (5 bases). Trimming pared 4 bases from V and 4 bases from J, leaving 11 bases between. The CDR3 is made up of 13 amino acids. CDR1 is SGHRS, CDR2 YFSETQ, per germline. The CDR3 is CASSPQGFYGYTF. The CDR3 region has the DNA TGCGCCAGCAGCCCTCAGGGTTTCTATGGCTACACCTTC. The full variable domain, rest sourced from reference TRBV5-1 and TRBJ1-2, is KAGVTQTPRYLIKTRGQQVTLSCSPISGHRSVSWYQQTPGQGLQFLFEYFSETQRNKGNFPGRFSGRQFSNSRSEMNVSTLELGDSALYLCASSPQGFYGYTFGSGTRLTVV.

The chain recombines TRBV5-1 with TRBJ1-1; 7 bases map to TRBD1. V gave up 4 bases and J gave up 6 bases; unmatched junction bases: 9. Per germline, CDR1 SGHRS and CDR2 YFSETQ. The CDR3 consists of 14 residues. CDR3 DNA sequence: TGCGCCAGCAGCGAGGGACAGTTGGGCGCTGAAGCTTTCTTT. This translates into CASSEGQLGAEAFF.

V gene TRBV5-1 combines with J gene TRBJ1-1; 12 bases are a match to TRBD1. CDR3 length: 15 residues. CDR1 and CDR2 (germline): SGHRS, YFSETQ. V lost 4 bases and J lost 6; bases outside the gene matches: 7. CDR3 nucleotide sequence: TGCGCCAGCAGCACCGGGACAGGGGGCCTCGCTGAAGCTTTCTTT. Protein sequence: CASSTGTGGLAEAFF.

This clone appeared once. V and J are TRBV3-1 (or the pseudogene TRBV3-2) and TRBJ2-3; 13 nucleotides align to TRBD2. The V gene's germline CDR1 is LGHDT and CDR2 YNNKEL (reference sequence). V lost 4 bases to trimming and J lost 5 bases; unmatched junction nucleotides: 12. There are 18 residues in the CDR3. The CDR3 DNA follows: TGTGCCAGCAGCCGGGGACTAGCGGGAATAGGCAGTATAGATACGCAGTATTTT. This translates into CASSRGLAGIGSIDTQYF.

The CDR3: CASSAAPGNDNEQFF. Here the CDR3 DNA reads TGTGCCAGCAGTGCGGCGCCGGGGAATGACAATGAGCAGTTCTTC. V is TRBV6-4 and J is TRBJ2-1, with TRBD2 as a possible D gene (5 bases). V dropped 4 bases and J dropped 5 bases, with 15 bases sitting between them. The CDR3 loop spans 15 amino acids. CDR1 is MRHNA, CDR2 SNTAGT, per germline.

The chain joins TRBV7-9 to TRBJ1-1; no firm D call. Trimming took off 5 bases at V and 0 bases at J, with 19 bases between the two ends. CDR1 is SEHNR and CDR2 is FQNEAQ in the germline V gene (reference sequence). The CDR3 length is 17 residues. CDR3 loop: CASSPRWPLGMNTEAFF. Written as DNA, the CDR3 is TGTGCCAGCAGCCCCAGGTGGCCATTAGGAATGAACACTGAAGCTTTCTTT. The variable domain in full, completed from reference TRBV7-9 and TRBJ1-1, reads DTGVSQNPRHKITKRGQNVTFRCDPISEHNRLYWYRQTLGQGPEFLTYFQNEAQLEKSRLLSDRFSAERPKGSFSTLEIQRTEQGDSAMYLCASSPRWPLGMNTEAFFGQGTRLTVV.

This clone was picked up one time. V and J are TRBV19 and TRBJ2-2, with a tentative D call TRBD2 (5 bases). CDR1 LNHDA and CDR2 SQIVND come from the germline V gene (reference sequence). V was cut by 3 bases and J by 8 bases, with 7 bases left in between. The CDR3 totals 12 residues. CDR3 DNA sequence: TGTGCCAGTAGTATTGGGAGTGGGGAGCTGTTTTTT. Its translation: CASSIGSGELFF.

The rearrangement links TRBV28 to TRBJ1-5, with 10 bases that match TRBD1. Germline-derived CDR1 and CDR2 are MDHEN and SYDVKM. This CDR3 has 14 residues. The V segment lost 3 bases and the J segment 7 bases; nucleotides outside the gene matches: 3. As DNA, the CDR3 is TGTGCCAGCAGTTTGACAGGGGGCAGACAGCCCCAGCATTTT. Translating it yields CASSLTGGRQPQHF. The full variable domain, rest sourced from reference TRBV28 and TRBJ1-5, is DVKVTQSSRYLVKRTGEKVFLECVQDMDHENMFWYRQDPGLGLRLIYFSYDVKMKEKGDIPEGYSVSREKKERFSLILESASTNQTSMYLCASSLTGGRQPQHFGDGTRLSIL.

This sequence joins TRBV27 and TRBJ1-1, with TRBD1 identical over 7 bases. V shed 6 bases and J 0 bases; nucleotides not matched to a gene: 7. This CDR3 has 15 amino acids. Germline V gene data show CDR1 as MNHEY and CDR2 as SMNVEV (reference sequence). The CDR3 region is CASRRQGYMNTEAFF. In nucleotides, the CDR3 is TGTGCCAGCAGGAGACAGGGCTACATGAACACTGAAGCTTTCTTT.

This clone was found a few times. This chain links TRBV19 with TRBJ2-7; 8 bases line up with TRBD2. CDR1 and CDR2 from the germline V gene are LNHDA and SQIVND (reference sequence). V lost 3 bases, J lost 9 bases, and 1 base stayed unmatched. CDR3 length: 11 amino acids. CDR3 amino acids: CASSIGLAQYF. CDR3 bases: TGTGCCAGTAGTATCGGACTAGCGCAGTACTTC.